These 6 T cell receptor beta chains share one sample of origin, sequenced in a study of T-cell memory formation after mild COVID-19. TCRdb reprocessed the 5' RACE reads with MiXCR, giving one entry per CDR3 protein. Of 100,000 or so distinct CDR3 sequences listed, over 8.5% are singletons. The material sequenced was PBMCs or a T cell subset sorted from them (not recorded which). These receptors all come from a man aged 18 to 30 who had mild COVID-19 (a few samples of this study predate the infection). Cell type and time point are not known.

This clonotype came up a few times. CDR3 protein: CASTKAPGDRGYEQYF. The CDR3, as DNA: TGTGCCAGCACCAAAGCACCCGGGGACAGGGGGTACGAGCAGTACTTC. V gene TRBV7-9 combines with J gene TRBJ2-7; 11 bases align to TRBD1. J was trimmed by 4 bases and V by 7 bases; bases with no gene match: 12. Germline loops: CDR1 SEHNR, CDR2 FQNEAQ (reference sequence). The CDR3 runs 16 residues.

This clonotype was seen repeatedly, ten times or more. The chain links TRBV4-3 to TRBJ2-7; perhaps TRBD1 as D (6 bases). The CDR3 covers 14 residues. V lost 1 base, J lost 4 bases, and 11 bases lay in between. CDR1 LGHNA and CDR2 YSLEER come from the germline V gene. CDR3 residues: CASSQATGRYEQYF. The CDR3 DNA sequence: TGCGCCAGCAGCCAAGCGACAGGAAGATACGAGCAGTACTTC.

This rearrangement joins TRBV27 to TRBJ1-1; TRBD1 agrees at 7 bases. Germline loops: CDR1 MNHEY, CDR2 SMNVEV (reference sequence). V lost 7 bases, J lost 0 bases, and 5 bases stayed unmatched. The CDR3 loop spans 14 amino acids. The CDR3, as DNA: TGTGCCAGCACCACAGGGGCCCTGAACACTGAAGCTTTCTTT. Its translation is CASTTGALNTEAFF.

The V gene is TRBV7-6, the J gene TRBJ2-6; D uncertain. From germline, CDR1 is SGHVS and CDR2 FNYEAQ. Deletions cut 5 bases from V and 4 bases from J, with 9 bases between. There are 14 residues in the CDR3. The CDR3 DNA reads as TGTGCCAGCAGCCTTAGTTTGGGGGCCAACGTCCTGACTTTC. This encodes CASSLSLGANVLTF. The whole variable domain, remainder taken from reference TRBV7-6 and TRBJ2-6, is GAGVSQSPRYKVTKRGQDVALRCDPISGHVSLYWYRQALGQGPEFLTYFNYEAQQDKSGLPNDRFSAERPEGSISTLTIQRTEQRDSAMYRCASSLSLGANVLTFGAGSRLTVL.

This sequence joins TRBV14 and TRBJ1-1; D remains unclear. Trimming removed 1 base from V and 5 bases from J, with 11 bases in between. The CDR3 runs to 14 residues. CDR1 is SGHDN, CDR2 FVKESK, per germline. CDR3 region: CASSQVAGRTEAFF. CDR3 sequence (DNA): TGTGCCAGCAGCCAAGTCGCGGGCCGGACTGAAGCTTTCTTT.

By its share, this clonotype is medium-sized. DNA of the CDR3: TGCGCCAGCAGCTTGGCCCCCCTAGCGGGGGGTTACAATGAGCAGTTCTTC. Amino acids: CASSLAPLAGGYNEQFF. The V gene is TRBV5-1, the J gene TRBJ2-1; 11 nucleotides agree with TRBD2. Germline CDR1 reads SGHRS; CDR2 reads YFSETQ. V lost 0 bases, J lost 4 bases, and 6 bases stayed unmatched. The CDR3 totals 17 residues.